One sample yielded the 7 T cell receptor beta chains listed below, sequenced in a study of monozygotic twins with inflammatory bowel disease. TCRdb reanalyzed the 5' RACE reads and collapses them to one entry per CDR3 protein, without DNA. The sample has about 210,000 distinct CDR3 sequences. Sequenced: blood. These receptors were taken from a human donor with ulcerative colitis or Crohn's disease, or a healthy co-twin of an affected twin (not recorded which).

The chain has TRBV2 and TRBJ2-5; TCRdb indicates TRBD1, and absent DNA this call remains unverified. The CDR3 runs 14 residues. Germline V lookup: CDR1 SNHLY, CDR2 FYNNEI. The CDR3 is CASRVQAYQETQYF. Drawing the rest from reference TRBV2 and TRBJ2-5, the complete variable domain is EPEVTQTPSHQVTQMGQEVILRCVPISNHLYFYWYRQILGQKVEFLVSFYNNEISEKSEIFDDQFSVERPDGSNFTLKIRSTKLEDSAMYFCASRVQAYQETQYFGPGTRLLVL.

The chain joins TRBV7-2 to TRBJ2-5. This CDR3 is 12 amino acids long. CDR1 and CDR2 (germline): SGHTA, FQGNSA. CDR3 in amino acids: CASSLSFETQYF.

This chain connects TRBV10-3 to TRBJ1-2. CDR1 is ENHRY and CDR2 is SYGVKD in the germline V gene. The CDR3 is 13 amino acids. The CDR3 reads CAISDGREEGYTF.

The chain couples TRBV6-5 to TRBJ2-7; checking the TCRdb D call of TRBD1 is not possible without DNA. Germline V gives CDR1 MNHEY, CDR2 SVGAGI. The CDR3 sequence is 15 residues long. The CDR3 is CASSYKGGSGYEQYF.

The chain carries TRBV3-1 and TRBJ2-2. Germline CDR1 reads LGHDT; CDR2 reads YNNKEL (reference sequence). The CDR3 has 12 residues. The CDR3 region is CASSQGPRELFF. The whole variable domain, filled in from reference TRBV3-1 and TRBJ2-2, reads DTAVSQTPKYLVTQMGNDKSIKCEQNLGHDTMYWYKQDSKKFLKIMFSYNNKELIINETVPNRFSPKSPDKAHLNLHINSLELGDSAVYFCASSQGPRELFFGEGSRLTVL.

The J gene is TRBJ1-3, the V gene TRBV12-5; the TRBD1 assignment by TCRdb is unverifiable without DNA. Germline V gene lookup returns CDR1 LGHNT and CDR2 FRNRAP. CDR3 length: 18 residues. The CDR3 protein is CASGLDPRGPWTGNTIYF.

The CDR3 reads CASSQTTGEVGYTF. This rearrangement joins TRBV3-1 to TRBJ1-2; TCRdb's D gene call, TRBD1, goes unchecked for lack of DNA. Germline V gene lookup returns CDR1 LGHDT and CDR2 YNNKEL (reference sequence). The CDR3 spans 14 residues. Variable domain in full (rest from reference TRBV3-1 and TRBJ1-2): DTAVSQTPKYLVTQMGNDKSIKCEQNLGHDTMYWYKQDSKKFLKIMFSYNNKELIINETVPNRFSPKSPDKAHLNLHINSLELGDSAVYFCASSQTTGEVGYTFGSGTRLTVV.